The 30 T cell receptor beta chains below all came from one sample that was sequenced in a study of T cell responses to AZD1222 COVID-19 vaccine. The method was immunoSEQ multiplex PCR; TCRdb's version includes in-frame clones alone and lacks a portion of them. The repertoire holds roughly 180,000 clones, with 92% as singletons. The specimen was peripheral blood, collected 28 days after the second AZD1222 dose. The source of these receptors is an adult who received the AZD1222 COVID-19 vaccine.

The chain combines TRBV19 with TRBJ1-1; 8 bases line up with TRBD1. The junction had 11 bases not matched to a gene; V was cut back by 6 bases and J by 5 bases. The CDR3 is made up of 15 amino acids. Per the germline V gene, CDR1 is LNHDA and CDR2 is SQIVND (reference sequence). CDR3 nucleotide sequence: TGTGCCAGTAGCCCAGGGGGCGCGAAAGGGACTGAAGCTTTCTTT. Translation: CASSPGGAKGTEAFF. Using reference TRBV19 and TRBJ1-1 for the parts outside the CDR3, the full variable domain is DGGITQSPKYLFRKEGQNVTLSCEQNLNHDAMYWYRQDPGQGLRLIYYSQIVNDFQKGDIAEGYSVSREKKESFPLTVTSAQKNPTAFYLCASSPGGAKGTEAFFGQGTRLTVV.

CDR3 coding DNA: TGTGCCAGCAGAGCTACAGGGGGCACGAACACTGAAGCTTTCTTT. It is translated as CASRATGGTNTEAFF. The chain couples TRBV6-6 to TRBJ1-1, with TRBD1 matching over 9 bases. CDR3 length: 15 residues. Looked up from germline, CDR1 is MNHNY and CDR2 is SVGAGI (reference sequence). Trimming at V came to 6 bases and at J to 1 base, leaving 6 bases not matched to a gene.

This rearrangement joins TRBV6-5 to TRBJ1-1, with D uncertain. V lost 6 bases to trimming and J lost 0 bases, with 14 bases between them. In germline, CDR1 is MNHEY, CDR2 SVGAGI. The CDR3 contains 15 residues. CDR3 in amino acids: CASSADGGMNTEAFF. CDR3 in DNA: TGTGCCAGCAGCGCGGACGGCGGCATGAACACTGAAGCTTTCTTT.

The chain uses TRBV19 and TRBJ1-2; possibly TRBD1 for D (6 bases). V was clipped by 6 bases and J by 6 bases, with 11 bases between them. CDR1 and CDR2 from the germline V gene are LNHDA and SQIVND (reference sequence). This CDR3 has 12 residues. DNA for the CDR3: TGTGCCAGTAGGGACCGGACAGATGGCTACACCTTC. This sequence encodes CASRDRTDGYTF.

This chain connects TRBV9 to TRBJ2-7; 11 bases line up with TRBD2. Unmatched junction bases numbered 6, after V lost 1 base and J lost 6 bases. Germline-derived CDR1 and CDR2 are SGDLS and YYNGEE. The CDR3 extends over 15 amino acids. The CDR3 sequence: CASSVNSLAGGEQYF. As DNA, the CDR3 is TGTGCCAGCAGCGTAAACTCCCTAGCGGGAGGCGAGCAGTACTTC.

This clone was seen once. This chain uses TRBV18 with TRBJ2-2, with D perhaps TRBD2 (5 bases). V was pared by 3 bases and J by 1 base, with 12 bases between. The CDR3 extends over 16 amino acids. Looked up from germline, CDR1 is KGHSH and CDR2 is LQKENI. The CDR3 DNA is TGTGCCAGCTCACCGATGAGGGTCCTGAACACCGGGGAGCTGTTTTTT. As protein: CASSPMRVLNTGELFF.

The chain joins TRBV6-2 or TRBV6-3 to TRBJ2-7, with 7 bases identical to TRBD2. This CDR3 has 14 residues. V gave up 5 bases and J gave up 7 bases; unmatched junction bases: 11. CDR1 and CDR2 from the germline V gene are MNHEY and SVGEGT. CDR3 sequence: CASSQASGSGEQYF. CDR3 DNA sequence: TGTGCCAGCAGTCAGGCTAGCGGTTCGGGGGAGCAGTACTTC.

The table lists this clone with a count of one. The chain couples TRBV18 to TRBJ2-7, with 8 bases that match TRBD1. Germline CDR1 and CDR2: KGHSH and LQKENI. The V segment lost 1 base and the J segment 7 bases; nucleotides outside the gene matches: 12. The CDR3 is 16 amino acids. Here the CDR3 reads CASSPLAGGDLGEQYF. DNA for the CDR3: TGTGCCAGCTCACCACTGGCAGGGGGCGACCTGGGGGAGCAGTACTTC.

The CDR3 DNA reads as TGTGCCAGTGGCGGGCAGGACTCCTACGAGCAGTACTTC. Translated: CASGGQDSYEQYF. V is TRBV6-5 and J is TRBJ2-7, with a possible D match to TRBD2 (5 bases). This CDR3 is built from 13 residues. Per the germline V gene, CDR1 is MNHEY and CDR2 is SVGAGI. The germline V and J ends were trimmed by 9 bases and 0 bases, with 12 bases remaining between them.

This chain uses TRBV5-6 with TRBJ1-1, with 7 bases matching TRBD1. J lost 4 bases, V lost 2 bases, and 2 bases had no gene match. In germline, CDR1 is SGHDT, CDR2 YYEEEE. The CDR3 totals 13 residues. This CDR3 is CASSFAGGTEAFF. The DNA of the CDR3 is TGTGCCAGCAGCTTCGCAGGGGGCACTGAAGCTTTCTTT.

CDR3 loop: CSAARGGDVGEQFF. The DNA of the CDR3 is TGCAGCGCCGCGCGGGGCGGGGATGTAGGTGAGCAGTTCTTC. V is TRBV29-1 and J is TRBJ2-1, with D perhaps TRBD2 (6 bases). CDR1 is SQVTM, CDR2 ANQGSEA, per germline. The CDR3 runs 14 residues. Trimming pared 7 bases from V and 9 bases from J, leaving 22 bases between.

The V call is TRBV4-1, the J call TRBJ1-2, with D maybe TRBD1 (5 bases). The CDR3 loop spans 16 amino acids. Germline V gene sequence: CDR1 MGHRA, CDR2 YSYEKL. Between the trimmed V and J ends, which lost 5 bases and 3 bases, there was a span of 19 bases. CDR3 bases: TGCGCCAGCAGCTGGACACGGACCCCAGCCCACTATGGCTACACCTTC. It translates to CASSWTRTPAHYGYTF.

This chain links TRBV5-1 with TRBJ2-5; a weak D match, TRBD2 (6 bases). The CDR3 extends over 15 amino acids. Per germline, CDR1 SGHRS and CDR2 YFSETQ. V was cut by 5 bases and J by 1 base, with 15 bases left in between. DNA for the CDR3: TGCGCCAGCAGTTCTAGCGAGAACTTCCAAGAGACCCAGTACTTC. Its protein is CASSSSENFQETQYF.

The rearrangement links TRBV6-5 to TRBJ2-3; D possibly uses TRBD1 or TRBD2 (5 bases each). The CDR3 spans 13 residues. Trimming pared 7 bases from V and 6 bases from J, leaving 14 bases between. Germline-derived CDR1 and CDR2 are MNHEY and SVGAGI. DNA of the CDR3: TGTGCCAGCAATAGAGGGGCTTTGGATACGCAGTATTTT. Amino acids: CASNRGALDTQYF.

V usage is TRBV25-1 and J usage is TRBJ1-1; the D gene is possibly TRBD1 (6 bases). Germline V gives CDR1 MGHDK, CDR2 SYGVNS. The CDR3 extends over 13 amino acids. Between the trimmed V and J ends, which lost 0 bases and 7 bases, there was a span of 9 bases. The CDR3: CASSEYGQIEAFF. The CDR3 DNA sequence: TGTGCCAGCAGTGAATATGGACAGATTGAAGCTTTCTTT. Together with reference TRBV25-1 and TRBJ1-1, the CDR3 gives the full variable domain: EADIYQTPRYLVIGTGKKITLECSQTMGHDKMYWYQQDPGMELHLIHYSYGVNSTEKGDLSSESTVSRIRTEHFPLTLESARPSHTSQYLCASSEYGQIEAFFGQGTRLTVV.

V usage is TRBV25-1 and J usage is TRBJ1-6, with D uncertain. The germline gives CDR1 MGHDK, CDR2 SYGVNS. This CDR3 region has 15 residues. V was trimmed by 2 bases and J by 6 bases, leaving 11 bases between them. CDR3 in DNA: TGTGCCAGCAGTGAAAGGTCAGAACTTAATTCACCCCTCCACTTT. Amino acids: CASSERSELNSPLHF.

This clone has a single count. This chain joins TRBV14 and TRBJ1-6, with D unresolved. The CDR3 length is 15 residues. Germline CDR1 is SGHDN and CDR2 is FVKESK. V shed 2 bases and J shed 11 bases, with 16 bases lying between them. The CDR3 sequence is CASSQLRTGRAPLHF. Here the CDR3 DNA reads TGTGCCAGCAGCCAACTTAGGACGGGGAGAGCACCCCTCCACTTT.

A note on this clone: Other DNA sequences in this sample translate to the same CDR3. Written as DNA, the CDR3 is TGTGCCAGCAGCCAAGCATCGGGCGAGCAGTACTTC. It codes for CASSQASGEQYF. The chain links TRBV3-1 (or the pseudogene TRBV3-2) to TRBJ2-7; no firm D call. The germline V and J ends were trimmed by 1 base and 6 bases, with 7 bases remaining between them. From germline, CDR1 is LGHDT and CDR2 YNNKEL (reference sequence). The CDR3 has 12 residues.

The genes are TRBV19 and TRBJ1-3; D not certain. The CDR3 loop spans 18 amino acids. Per the germline V gene, CDR1 is LNHDA and CDR2 is SQIVND (reference sequence). V was pared by 6 bases and J by 2 bases, with 23 bases between. As DNA, the CDR3 is TGTGCCAGTAGATCCCATGGTTTACGCGGTGAGACTGGAAACACCATATATTTT. This codes for CASRSHGLRGETGNTIYF. Filled out from reference TRBV19 and TRBJ1-3, the complete variable domain reads DGGITQSPKYLFRKEGQNVTLSCEQNLNHDAMYWYRQDPGQGLRLIYYSQIVNDFQKGDIAEGYSVSREKKESFPLTVTSAQKNPTAFYLCASRSHGLRGETGNTIYFGEGSWLTVV.

This clone was observed a single time. V usage is TRBV5-1 and J usage is TRBJ1-3, with TRBD1 matching over 10 bases. J was trimmed by 4 bases and V by 5 bases; bases with no gene match: 9. CDR3 size: 16 residues. Germline CDR1 reads SGHRS; CDR2 reads YFSETQ. The CDR3 DNA follows: TGCGCCAGCAGTTCCGGGACAGGGGCCACAGGAAACACCATATATTTT. Amino acid sequence: CASSSGTGATGNTIYF.

This chain joins TRBV19 and TRBJ1-3, with a tentative D call TRBD1 (5 bases). V gave up 6 bases and J gave up 0 bases, with 9 bases separating them. CDR3 length: 14 residues. The germline V gene encodes CDR1 LNHDA and CDR2 SQIVND (reference sequence). The chain's CDR3 is CASSLTVSGNTIYF. The CDR3 region has the DNA TGTGCCAGTAGCCTGACAGTCTCTGGAAACACCATATATTTT.

V usage is TRBV25-1 and J usage is TRBJ1-1; weak D call: TRBD1 (6 bases). Germline lookup yields CDR1 MGHDK and CDR2 SYGVNS. The CDR3 is 15 amino acids. V was shortened by 6 bases and J by 2 bases, with 16 bases between the two germline ends. The CDR3 sequence is CASSAHSGANTEAFF. In DNA form, the CDR3 reads TGTGCCAGCAGCGCCCACTCGGGGGCCAACACTGAAGCTTTCTTT.

The chain uses TRBV19 and TRBJ2-5; D gene ambiguous. Deletions cut 5 bases from V and 3 bases from J, with 13 bases between. The CDR3 runs 14 residues. Germline values: CDR1 LNHDA, CDR2 SQIVND (reference sequence). The CDR3: CASSPRWGKETQYF. As DNA, the CDR3 is TGTGCCAGTAGTCCCCGGTGGGGTAAAGAGACCCAGTACTTC. Based on the CDR3 plus reference TRBV19 and TRBJ2-5, the full variable domain is DGGITQSPKYLFRKEGQNVTLSCEQNLNHDAMYWYRQDPGQGLRLIYYSQIVNDFQKGDIAEGYSVSREKKESFPLTVTSAQKNPTAFYLCASSPRWGKETQYFGPGTRLLVL.

The chain has TRBV7-9 and TRBJ2-5; no clear D gene. CDR1 SEHNR and CDR2 FQNEAQ come from the germline V gene (reference sequence). Trimming removed 2 bases at V and 1 base at J, with 11 bases between. The CDR3 sequence is 15 residues long. DNA for the CDR3: TGTGCCAGCAGCTTACGCATCGGAGCCCAAGAGACCCAGTACTTC. This gives the protein CASSLRIGAQETQYF.

This chain joins TRBV28 and TRBJ2-1; 7 bases fit TRBD2. Germline CDR1 MDHEN, CDR2 SYDVKM. J lost 1 base, V lost 6 bases, and 18 bases had no gene match. This CDR3 region has 19 residues. In nucleotides, the CDR3 is TGTGCCAGCAGCCGACCCATTACAGGCTCTAGCGGATCCTACAATGAGCAGTTCTTC. Translated, it gives CASSRPITGSSGSYNEQFF. Supplemented by reference TRBV28 and TRBJ2-1, the full variable domain reads DVKVTQSSRYLVKRTGEKVFLECVQDMDHENMFWYRQDPGLGLRLIYFSYDVKMKEKGDIPEGYSVSREKKERFSLILESASTNQTSMYLCASSRPITGSSGSYNEQFFGPGTRLTVL.

This clone came up once. This chain connects TRBV2 to TRBJ1-5; D is perhaps TRBD1 (5 bases). Trimming cost V 7 bases and J 1 base, with 8 bases left between them. This CDR3 region has 13 residues. The V gene's germline CDR1 is SNHLY and CDR2 FYNNEI. CDR3 protein: CASTWDSNQPQHF. The CDR3 nucleotides are TGTGCCAGCACCTGGGACAGCAATCAGCCCCAGCATTTT.

The J gene is TRBJ2-1, the V gene TRBV7-8; 8 positions agree with TRBD2. Trimming at V came to 4 bases and at J to 5 bases, leaving 7 bases not matched to a gene. This CDR3 has 15 amino acids. The germline V gene encodes CDR1 SGHVS and CDR2 FQNEAQ. As DNA, the CDR3 is TGTGCCAGCAGCTCCCCGGGAGGGTACAACAATGAGCAGTTCTTC. Translated: CASSSPGGYNNEQFF.

The chain uses TRBV19 and TRBJ1-2; maybe TRBD1 (6 bases). V was pared by 4 bases and J by 3 bases, with 15 bases between. The CDR3 covers 15 residues. The germline gives CDR1 LNHDA, CDR2 SQIVND (reference sequence). This CDR3 is CASSTTPTGHYGYTF. The CDR3, as DNA: TGTGCCAGTAGTACGACGCCGACAGGACACTATGGCTACACCTTC.

V gene TRBV7-2 combines with J gene TRBJ2-2, with no clear D. This CDR3 region has 14 residues. Germline V CDR1 and CDR2: SGHTA, FQGNSA. Trimming removed 4 bases at V and 1 base at J, with 7 bases between. CDR3 coding DNA: TGTGCCAGCAGCTCCCGAGGGAACACCGGGGAGCTGTTTTTT. As protein: CASSSRGNTGELFF.

V gene TRBV5-1 combines with J gene TRBJ1-4, with 8 bases identical to TRBD1. The CDR3 loop spans 16 amino acids. Per the germline V gene, CDR1 is SGHRS and CDR2 is YFSETQ. V shed 4 bases and J 4 bases; nucleotides not matched to a gene: 9. CDR3 nucleotides: TGCGCCAGCAGCCAGGGGGGGACAGGCCTTAATGAAAAACTGTTTTTT. The encoded protein is CASSQGGTGLNEKLFF.